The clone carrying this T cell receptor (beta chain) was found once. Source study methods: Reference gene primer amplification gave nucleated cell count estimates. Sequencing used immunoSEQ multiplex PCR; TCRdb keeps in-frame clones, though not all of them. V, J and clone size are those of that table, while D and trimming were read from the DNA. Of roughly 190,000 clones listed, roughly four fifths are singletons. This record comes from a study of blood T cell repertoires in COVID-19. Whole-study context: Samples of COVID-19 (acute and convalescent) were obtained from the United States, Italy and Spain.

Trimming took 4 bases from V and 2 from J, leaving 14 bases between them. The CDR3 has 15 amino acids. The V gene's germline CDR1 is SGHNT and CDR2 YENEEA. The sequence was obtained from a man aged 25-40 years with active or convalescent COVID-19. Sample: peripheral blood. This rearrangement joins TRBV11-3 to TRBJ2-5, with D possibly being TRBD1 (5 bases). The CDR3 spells CASSSDAGLQETQYF. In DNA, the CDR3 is TGTGCCAGCAGCTCCGATGCAGGGCTTCAAGAGACCCAGTACTTC.